This TCR beta chain came from a study of blood T cells in healthy people across ages. The germline V gene has CDR1 SGHTA and CDR2 FQGNSA. The CDR3 is made up of 15 amino acids. With 5 bases clipped from V and 6 bases from J, the junction kept 8 bases outside the gene matches. Primed by a sample-barcoded 5' primer and a J-beta primer mix, a second PCR proceeded for roughly 7 to 12 cycles. TCRdb re-called the 5' RACE reads through MiXCR, storing one row per CDR3 protein. The sample gives about a million distinct CDR3 sequences, roughly 50% of which show up once; 13% is in the top ten. J is TRBJ1-2 and V is TRBV7-2; 11 bases are shared with TRBD1. The specimen sequenced was blood. This receptor was obtained from a man younger than 45 in good health. The chain's CDR3 is CASSADRGRSDGYTF. CDR3 bases: TGTGCCAGCAGCGCGGACAGGGGGCGCTCGGATGGCTACACCTTC.